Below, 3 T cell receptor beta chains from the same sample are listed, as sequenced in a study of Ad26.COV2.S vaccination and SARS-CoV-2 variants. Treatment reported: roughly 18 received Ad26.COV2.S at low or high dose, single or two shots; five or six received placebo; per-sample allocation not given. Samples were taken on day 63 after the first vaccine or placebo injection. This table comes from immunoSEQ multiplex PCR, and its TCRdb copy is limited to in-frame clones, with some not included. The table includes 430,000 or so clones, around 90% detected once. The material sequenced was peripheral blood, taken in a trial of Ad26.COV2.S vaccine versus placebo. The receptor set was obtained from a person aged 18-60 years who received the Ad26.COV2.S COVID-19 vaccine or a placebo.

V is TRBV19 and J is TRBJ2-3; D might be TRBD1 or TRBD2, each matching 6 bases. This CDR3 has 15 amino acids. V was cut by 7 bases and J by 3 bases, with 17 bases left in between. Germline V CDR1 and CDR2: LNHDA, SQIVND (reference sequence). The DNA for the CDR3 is TGTGCCAGTAACAGAGGAGGGGGAAATACAGATACGCAGTATTTT. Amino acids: CASNRGGGNTDTQYF.

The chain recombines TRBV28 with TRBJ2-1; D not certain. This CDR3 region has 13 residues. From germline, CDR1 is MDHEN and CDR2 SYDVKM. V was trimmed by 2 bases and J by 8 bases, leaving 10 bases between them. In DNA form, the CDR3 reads TGTGCCAGCAGTTTAAGGGAAACGGATGAGCAGTTCTTC. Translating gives CASSLRETDEQFF.

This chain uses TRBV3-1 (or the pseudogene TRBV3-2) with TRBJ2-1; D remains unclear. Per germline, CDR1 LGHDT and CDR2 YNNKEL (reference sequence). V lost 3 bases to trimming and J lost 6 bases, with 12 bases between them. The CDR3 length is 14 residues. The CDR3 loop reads CASSHDPEVNEQFF. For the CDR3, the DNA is TGTGCCAGCAGCCACGACCCAGAGGTCAATGAGCAGTTCTTC.